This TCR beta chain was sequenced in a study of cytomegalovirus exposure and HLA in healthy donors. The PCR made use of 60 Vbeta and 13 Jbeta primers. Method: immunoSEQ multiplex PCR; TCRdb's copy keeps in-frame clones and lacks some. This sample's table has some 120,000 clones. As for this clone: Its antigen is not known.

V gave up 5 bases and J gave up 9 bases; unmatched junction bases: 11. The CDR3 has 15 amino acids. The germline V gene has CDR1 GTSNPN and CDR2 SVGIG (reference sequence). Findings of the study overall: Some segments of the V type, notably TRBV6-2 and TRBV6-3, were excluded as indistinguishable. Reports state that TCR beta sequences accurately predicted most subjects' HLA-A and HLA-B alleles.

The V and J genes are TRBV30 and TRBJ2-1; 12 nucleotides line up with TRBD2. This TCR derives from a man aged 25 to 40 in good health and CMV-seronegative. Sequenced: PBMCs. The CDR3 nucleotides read TGTGCCTGGGGCCGCGGGGCTAGCGGGAGGGCTGAGCAGTTCTTC. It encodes CAWGRGASGRAEQFF.